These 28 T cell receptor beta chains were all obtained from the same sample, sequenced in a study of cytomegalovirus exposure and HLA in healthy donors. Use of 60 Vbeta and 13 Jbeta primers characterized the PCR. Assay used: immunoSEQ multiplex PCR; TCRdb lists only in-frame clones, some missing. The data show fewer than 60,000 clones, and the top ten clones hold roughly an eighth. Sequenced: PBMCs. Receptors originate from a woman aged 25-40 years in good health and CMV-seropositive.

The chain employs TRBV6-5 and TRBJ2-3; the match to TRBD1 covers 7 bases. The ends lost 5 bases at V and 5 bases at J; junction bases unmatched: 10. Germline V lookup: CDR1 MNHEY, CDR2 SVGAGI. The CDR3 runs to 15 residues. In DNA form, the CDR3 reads TGTGCCAGCAGTCTCTCGGGACAGACTGGAGATACGCAGTATTTT. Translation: CASSLSGQTGDTQYF.

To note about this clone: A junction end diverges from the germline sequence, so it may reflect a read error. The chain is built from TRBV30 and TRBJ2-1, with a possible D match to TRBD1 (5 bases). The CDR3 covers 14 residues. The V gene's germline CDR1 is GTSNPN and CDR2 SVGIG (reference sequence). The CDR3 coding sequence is TGTGCCTGGGGTGAGGACAACTCCGACAATGAGCAGTTCTTC. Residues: CAWGEDNSDNEQFF. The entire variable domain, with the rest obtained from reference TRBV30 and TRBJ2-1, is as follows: SQTIHQWPATLVQPVGSPLSLECTVEGTSNPNLYWYRQAAGRGLQLLFYSVGIGQISSEVPQNLSASRPQDRQFILSSKKLLLSDSGFYLCAWGEDNSDNEQFFGPGTRLTVL.

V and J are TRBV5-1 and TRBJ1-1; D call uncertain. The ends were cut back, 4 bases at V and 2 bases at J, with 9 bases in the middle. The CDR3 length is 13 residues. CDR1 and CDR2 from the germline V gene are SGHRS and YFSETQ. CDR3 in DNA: TGCGCCAGCAGCCCCGGACTTAACACTGAAGCTTTCTTT. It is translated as CASSPGLNTEAFF.

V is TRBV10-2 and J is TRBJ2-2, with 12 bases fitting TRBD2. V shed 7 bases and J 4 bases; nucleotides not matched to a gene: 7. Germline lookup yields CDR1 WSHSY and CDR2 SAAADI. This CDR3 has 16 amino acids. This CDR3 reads CASNHLAGGSTGELFF. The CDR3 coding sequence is TGCGCCAGCAATCACCTAGCGGGAGGGTCCACCGGGGAGCTGTTTTTT.

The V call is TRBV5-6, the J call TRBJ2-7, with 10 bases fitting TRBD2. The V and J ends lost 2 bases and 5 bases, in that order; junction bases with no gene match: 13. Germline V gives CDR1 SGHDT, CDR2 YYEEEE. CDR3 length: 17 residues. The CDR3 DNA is TGTGCCAGCAGCTTTCCCGCCGGGGCTAGCGGGAGTCACGAGCAGTACTTC. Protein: CASSFPAGASGSHEQYF.

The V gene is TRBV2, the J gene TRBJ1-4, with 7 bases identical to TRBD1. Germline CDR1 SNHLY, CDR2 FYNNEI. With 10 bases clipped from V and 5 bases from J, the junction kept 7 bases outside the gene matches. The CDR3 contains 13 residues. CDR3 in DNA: TGTGCCACCAACAGGGGCCCAAATGAAAAACTGTTTTTT. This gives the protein CATNRGPNEKLFF.

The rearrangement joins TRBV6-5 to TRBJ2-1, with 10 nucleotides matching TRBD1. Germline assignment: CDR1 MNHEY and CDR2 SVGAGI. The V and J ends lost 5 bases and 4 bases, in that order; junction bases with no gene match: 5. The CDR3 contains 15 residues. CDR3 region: CASSPGTGEYNEQFF. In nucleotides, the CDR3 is TGTGCCAGCAGTCCCGGGACAGGGGAGTACAATGAGCAGTTCTTC.

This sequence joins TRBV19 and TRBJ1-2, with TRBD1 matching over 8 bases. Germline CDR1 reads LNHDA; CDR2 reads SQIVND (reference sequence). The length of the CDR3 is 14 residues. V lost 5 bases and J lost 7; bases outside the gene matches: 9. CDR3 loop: CASSETGGLPGYTF. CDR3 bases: TGTGCCAGTAGTGAAACAGGGGGACTACCTGGCTACACCTTC.

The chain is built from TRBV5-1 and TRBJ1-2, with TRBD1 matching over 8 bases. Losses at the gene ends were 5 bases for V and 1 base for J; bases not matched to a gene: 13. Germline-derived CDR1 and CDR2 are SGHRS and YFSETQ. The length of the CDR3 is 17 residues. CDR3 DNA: TGCGCCAGCAGTTCGCGACAGGGGACGTTATTTAACTATGGCTACACCTTC. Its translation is CASSSRQGTLFNYGYTF.

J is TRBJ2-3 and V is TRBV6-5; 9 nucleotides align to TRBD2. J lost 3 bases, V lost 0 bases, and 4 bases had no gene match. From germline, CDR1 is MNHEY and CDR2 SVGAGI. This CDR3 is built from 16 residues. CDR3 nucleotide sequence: TGTGCCAGCAGTTACTCCGGGACTAGCCTTACAGATACGCAGTATTTT. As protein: CASSYSGTSLTDTQYF.

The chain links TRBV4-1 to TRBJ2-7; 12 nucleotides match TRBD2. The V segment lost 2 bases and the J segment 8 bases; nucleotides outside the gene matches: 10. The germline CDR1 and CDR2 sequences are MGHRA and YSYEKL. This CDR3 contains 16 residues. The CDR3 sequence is CASSQSAWTSGNKQYF. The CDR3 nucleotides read TGCGCCAGCAGCCAATCCGCCTGGACTAGCGGGAATAAGCAGTACTTC.

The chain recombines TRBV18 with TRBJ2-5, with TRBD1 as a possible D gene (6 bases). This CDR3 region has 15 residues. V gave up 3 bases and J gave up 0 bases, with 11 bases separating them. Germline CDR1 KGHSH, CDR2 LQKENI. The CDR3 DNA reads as TGTGCCAGCTCACCGACAGGAGCTTACCAAGAGACCCAGTACTTC. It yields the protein CASSPTGAYQETQYF.

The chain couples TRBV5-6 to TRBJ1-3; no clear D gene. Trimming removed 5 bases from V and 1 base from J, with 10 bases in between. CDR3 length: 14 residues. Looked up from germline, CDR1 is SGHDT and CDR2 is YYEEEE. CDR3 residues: CASSPGLSGNTIYF. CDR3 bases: TGTGCCAGCAGTCCTGGACTGTCTGGAAACACCATATATTTT.

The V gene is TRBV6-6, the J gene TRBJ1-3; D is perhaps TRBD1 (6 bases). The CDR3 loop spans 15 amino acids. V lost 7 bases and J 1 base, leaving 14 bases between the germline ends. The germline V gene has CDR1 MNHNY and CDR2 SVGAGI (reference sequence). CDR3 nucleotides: TGTGCCAGCAACTTACGGGGGGCTTCTGGAAACACCATATATTTT. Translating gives CASNLRGASGNTIYF.

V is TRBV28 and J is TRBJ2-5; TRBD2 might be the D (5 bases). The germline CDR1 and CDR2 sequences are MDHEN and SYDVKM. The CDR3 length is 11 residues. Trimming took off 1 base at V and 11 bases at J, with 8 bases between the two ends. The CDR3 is CASSLSRGQYF. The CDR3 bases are TGTGCCAGCAGTTTATCCCGAGGGCAGTACTTC. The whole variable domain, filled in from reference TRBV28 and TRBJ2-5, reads DVKVTQSSRYLVKRTGEKVFLECVQDMDHENMFWYRQDPGLGLRLIYFSYDVKMKEKGDIPEGYSVSREKKERFSLILESASTNQTSMYLCASSLSRGQYFGPGTRLLVL.

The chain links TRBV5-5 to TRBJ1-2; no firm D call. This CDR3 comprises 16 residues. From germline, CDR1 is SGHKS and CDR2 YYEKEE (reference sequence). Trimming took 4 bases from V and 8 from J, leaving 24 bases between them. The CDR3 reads CASSISTGGGLRGYTF. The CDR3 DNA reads TGTGCCAGCAGCATATCGACTGGCGGCGGCCTGAGGGGCTACACCTTC.

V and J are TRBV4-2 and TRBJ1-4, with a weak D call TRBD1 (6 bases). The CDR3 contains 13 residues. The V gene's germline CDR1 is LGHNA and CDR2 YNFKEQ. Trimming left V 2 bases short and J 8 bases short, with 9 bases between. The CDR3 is CASSQTDREKLFF. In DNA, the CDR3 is TGTGCCAGCAGCCAAACAGACAGGGAAAAACTGTTTTTT.

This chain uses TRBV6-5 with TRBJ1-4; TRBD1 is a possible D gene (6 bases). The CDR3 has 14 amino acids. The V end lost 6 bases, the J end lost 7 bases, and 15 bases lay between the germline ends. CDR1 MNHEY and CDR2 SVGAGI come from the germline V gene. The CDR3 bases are TGTGCCAGCAGCCTCACAGGGTTTGGTGAAAAACTGTTTTTT. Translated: CASSLTGFGEKLFF.

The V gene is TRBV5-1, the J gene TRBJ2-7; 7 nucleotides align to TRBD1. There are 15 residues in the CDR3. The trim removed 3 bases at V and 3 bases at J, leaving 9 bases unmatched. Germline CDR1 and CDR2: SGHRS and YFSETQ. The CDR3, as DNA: TGCGCCAGCAGCTCCCCTGACAGGGCCCGCTACGAGCAGTACTTC. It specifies CASSSPDRARYEQYF.

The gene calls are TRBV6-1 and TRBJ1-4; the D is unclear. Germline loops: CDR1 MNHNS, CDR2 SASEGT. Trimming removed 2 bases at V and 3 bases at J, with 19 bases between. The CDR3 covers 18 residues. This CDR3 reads CASSELRAAAAANEKLFF. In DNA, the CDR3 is TGTGCCAGCAGTGAACTGCGGGCAGCCGCCGCGGCTAATGAAAAACTGTTTTTT.

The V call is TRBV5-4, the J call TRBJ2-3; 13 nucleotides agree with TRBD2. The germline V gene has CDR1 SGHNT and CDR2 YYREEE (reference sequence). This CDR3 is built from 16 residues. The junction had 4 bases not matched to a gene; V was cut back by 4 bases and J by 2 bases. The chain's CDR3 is CASSGTSGASTDTQYF. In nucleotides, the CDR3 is TGTGCCAGCAGCGGGACTAGCGGGGCTTCCACAGATACGCAGTATTTT.

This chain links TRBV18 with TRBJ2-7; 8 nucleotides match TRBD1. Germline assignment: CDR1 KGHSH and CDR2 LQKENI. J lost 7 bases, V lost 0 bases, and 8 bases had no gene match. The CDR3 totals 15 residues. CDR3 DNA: TGTGCCAGCTCACCACCCTCTCAGGGGGCGCGGGAGCAGTACTTC. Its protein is CASSPPSQGAREQYF.

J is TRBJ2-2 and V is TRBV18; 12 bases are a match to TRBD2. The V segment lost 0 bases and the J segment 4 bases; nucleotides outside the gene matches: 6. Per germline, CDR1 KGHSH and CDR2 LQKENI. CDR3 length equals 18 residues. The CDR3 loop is CASSPPSLAGGLTGELFF. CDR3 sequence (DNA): TGTGCCAGCTCACCACCGTCACTAGCGGGAGGCCTCACCGGGGAGCTGTTTTTT.

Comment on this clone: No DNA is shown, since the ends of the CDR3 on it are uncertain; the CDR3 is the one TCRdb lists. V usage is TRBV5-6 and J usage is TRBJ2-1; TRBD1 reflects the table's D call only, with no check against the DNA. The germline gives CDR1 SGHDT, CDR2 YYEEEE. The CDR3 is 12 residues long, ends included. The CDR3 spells CASSLFGTGTLF.

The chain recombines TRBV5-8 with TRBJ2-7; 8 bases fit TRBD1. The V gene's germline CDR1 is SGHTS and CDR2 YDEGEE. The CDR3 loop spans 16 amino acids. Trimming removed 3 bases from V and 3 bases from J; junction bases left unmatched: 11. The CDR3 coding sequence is TGTGCCAGCAGCTGGACAGGGACGGCGGATCTCTACGAGCAGTACTTC. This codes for CASSWTGTADLYEQYF.

The CDR3 protein is CASSQEPQDSGGAYEQYF. The CDR3 region has the DNA TGTGCCAGCAGCCAGGAGCCACAGGATAGCGGGGGGGCCTACGAGCAGTACTTC. The V and J genes are TRBV4-2 and TRBJ2-7, with 11 positions matching TRBD2. Germline CDR1 reads LGHNA; CDR2 reads YNFKEQ. The CDR3 runs to 18 residues. V dropped 3 bases and J dropped 2; count of bases not matched to a gene: 12.

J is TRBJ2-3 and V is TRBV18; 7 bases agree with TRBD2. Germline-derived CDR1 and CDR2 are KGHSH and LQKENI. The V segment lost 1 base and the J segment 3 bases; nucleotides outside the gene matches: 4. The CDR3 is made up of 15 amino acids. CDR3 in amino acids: CASSPQLGRTDTQYF. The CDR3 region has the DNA TGTGCCAGCTCACCACAGCTCGGGAGGACAGATACGCAGTATTTT.

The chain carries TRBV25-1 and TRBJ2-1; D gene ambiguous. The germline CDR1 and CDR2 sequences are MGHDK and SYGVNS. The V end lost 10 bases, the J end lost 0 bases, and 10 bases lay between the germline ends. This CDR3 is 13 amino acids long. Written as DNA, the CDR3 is TGTGCCACCGGAAGGAGCTCCTACAATGAGCAGTTCTTC. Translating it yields CATGRSSYNEQFF.